This TCR beta chain was profiled in a study of neurological immune-mediated disorders. The study's findings and limits: The absence of shared CDR3 amino acid sequences among expanded clones across subjects suggests private repertoires in all groups.

5'RACE with 10-nucleotide random UMIs generated the cDNA. Sequencing runs each generated in excess of 180 million TCR-beta sequences derived from 15-18 subjects. TCRdb re-called the 5' RACE reads through MiXCR, storing one row per CDR3 protein. The sample lists around 100,000 distinct CDR3 sequences, less than 14% occurring once. Time point noted: longitudinal time-point 3. From 2 million PBMCs stored at -80 C, the unsorted libraries were generated. Trimming removed 4 bases from V and 0 bases from J, with 9 bases in between. The germline V gene encodes CDR1 SQVTM and CDR2 ANQGSEA. The CDR3 has 13 residues. At least ten counts were recorded for this clonotype. The antigen is not known.

The chain uses TRBV29-1 and TRBJ1-1; D is ambiguous. Sequencing was done on a sample of PBMCs. This receptor was obtained from a female donor with HTLV-1-associated myelopathy (HAM/TSP). DNA for the CDR3: TGCAGCGTTGCGGTCCGCCTGAACACTGAAGCTTTCTTT. Translation: CSVAVRLNTEAFF.